This T cell receptor beta chain was obtained from a study of OX40 agonist ivuxolimab in advanced cancers. Concerning the study at large: The costimulatory receptor OX40 (CD134) was targeted by ivuxolimab, a fully human IgG2 agonistic monoclonal antibody. The purpose of peripheral TCRbeta sequencing was to test whether ivuxolimab changed TCR sequence diversity and led to clonal T-cell expansion. Intravenous ivuxolimab was administered to patients every 2 weeks at six dose levels: 0.01, 0.1, 0.3, 1.5, 3 and 10 mg/kg. Partial responses occurred in three dose-escalation patients: two with cutaneous melanoma and one with hepatocellular carcinoma. Prior anti-PD-1, anti-PD-L1 or anti-CTLA-4 therapy was permitted, and checkpoint inhibitors had been received by 40% to 50% of dose-escalation patients. In the dose-escalation cohort, 82.7% of patients were male, and the mean age was 60 years with a range of about 20 to 79. Of the approximately 50 dose-escalation patients, hepatocellular carcinoma was present in around 19, melanoma in about 15, renal cell carcinoma in 9 and head and neck cancer in 9. The paper covers the monotherapy dose-escalation part of the phase I ivuxolimab trial, which included N of about 50 patients.

What the research found in general, with its limitations: The antigen specificity of the peripheral T cells that underwent clonal expansion was not determined. At doses of 0.1 to 3.0 mg/kg, clonal expansion of both CD4+ and CD8+ blood T cells was observed from baseline to week 6. In the 0.1-3.0 mg/kg groups, partial responders had among the lowest normalized peripheral clonal expansion, particularly in CD8+ T cells. Low levels of normalized T-cell clonal expansion were also seen in some patients who did not respond. After ivuxolimab, CD8+ T cells had more expanded clones than CD4+ T cells on average.

The trial excluded patients who had a history of autoimmune disease or were on systemic immunosuppression. In every dose cohort, peripheral blood was drawn for TCR sequencing at baseline, cycle 4 day 1, and cycle 7 day 1. The samples were taken from a phase I, first-in-human, multicenter, open-label dose-escalation trial of ivuxolimab. Adults with locally advanced or metastatic melanoma, renal cell, hepatocellular, or head and neck squamous cell carcinoma were enrolled in the trial. Before TCR sequencing, CD4+ and CD8+ T cells were separately sorted from peripheral blood. Genomic DNA was isolated from the sorted cells so that the TCRbeta CDR3 region could be sequenced. The immunoSEQ Assay was used for sequencing of TCRbeta CDR3 regions. TCRdb took over this immuneACCESS table, retaining in-frame rearrangements with V and J assigned. Such tables are incomplete; in checked studies, under half of the missing clones stem from an unresolved V gene, and the remainder is unexplained. The sample table contains about 16,000 clones; only one count was recorded for about 86% of them. Together, the top ten hold approximately 0.7% of the sample.

Via the germline V gene (reference sequence), CDR1 is SSHAT and CDR2 FNYEAQ. From its cysteine to its phenylalanine, the CDR3 spans 14 amino acids. Of all the DNA, just the CDR3 is kept, 42 bases in frame from base 1. Trimming removed 2 bases from V and 5 bases from J, leaving 12 bases between the germline ends. Note on this clone: Its antigen has not been determined. Qualities for individual bases were not recorded, and no much larger clone is one base off.

Source: CD4+ or CD8+ T cells sorted from blood, taken in a trial of the OX40 agonist ivuxolimab. Recombination joined TRBV7-7 with TRBJ2-5; a confident D gene designation cannot be given. This TCR came from an adult with an advanced solid tumor such as melanoma, head and neck, liver or kidney cancer. The nucleotide sequence is given as TGTGCCAGCAGCTTACGAGTGGCTTCGGAGACCCAGTACTTC. It translates to CASSLRVASETQYF.